A single sample gave rise to the 23 T cell receptor beta chains below, sequenced in a study of blood T cells in healthy people across ages. Using a J-beta primer mix together with a sample-barcoded 5' primer, a second PCR was run for roughly 6 to 11 cycles. TCRdb independently ran MiXCR on the 5' RACE reads; one entry per CDR3 protein. The sample shows 790,000 or so distinct CDR3 sequences, roughly 50% of them seen only once. The material sequenced was blood. The source is a man in his forties in good health.

This clonotype was observed a handful of times. The chain joins TRBV7-2 to TRBJ2-3; TRBD2 aligns across 9 bases. There are 16 residues in the CDR3. Germline values: CDR1 SGHTA, CDR2 FQGNSA. With V trimmed by 5 bases and J by 6 bases, 12 bases remained unmatched. The CDR3: CASSVSGGSHRDTQYF. As DNA, the CDR3 is TGTGCCAGCAGCGTCAGCGGGGGGTCCCACCGGGATACGCAGTATTTT.

This clonotype was seen a handful of times. The chain joins TRBV20-1 to TRBJ1-6, with D possibly TRBD1 on 5 matching bases. Germline V gene sequence: CDR1 DFQATT, CDR2 SNEGSKA (reference sequence). V was clipped by 5 bases and J by 0 bases, with 17 bases between them. The CDR3 sequence is 17 residues long. CDR3 loop: CSARTSSGASYNSPLHF. The CDR3 DNA reads as TGCAGTGCTCGGACATCGAGTGGGGCCTCCTATAATTCACCCCTCCACTTT.

The chain combines TRBV20-1 with TRBJ1-1, with D maybe TRBD1 (6 bases). Germline V CDR1 and CDR2: DFQATT, SNEGSKA (reference sequence). The CDR3 covers 16 residues. V shed 1 base and J shed 4 bases, with 19 bases lying between them. The CDR3 sequence: CSARGFGGRDSTEAFF. CDR3 in DNA: TGCAGTGCTAGAGGGTTTGGGGGCAGGGATAGCACTGAAGCTTTCTTT.

The genes are TRBV7-8 and TRBJ2-3; 11 bases fit TRBD2. The length of the CDR3 is 19 residues. The trim removed 1 base at V and 0 bases at J, leaving 9 bases unmatched. The germline V gene has CDR1 SGHVS and CDR2 FQNEAQ. CDR3 bases: TGTGCCAGCAGCTTAGAACTAGCGGGAGATTGGGTTAGCACAGATACGCAGTATTTT. Translating gives CASSLELAGDWVSTDTQYF.

This clonotype has just one count. The rearrangement uses TRBV5-1 and TRBJ1-1; the match to TRBD1 covers 7 bases. The CDR3 has 14 amino acids. The V gene end was trimmed by 7 bases and the J gene end by 5 bases; junction bases not matched to a gene: 11. Germline loops: CDR1 SGHRS, CDR2 YFSETQ. The CDR3 DNA sequence: TGCGCCAGCGGTCTTACAGGGGAGGGGACTGAAGCTTTCTTT. This gives the protein CASGLTGEGTEAFF.

This chain uses TRBV28 with TRBJ2-1, with 7 bases matching TRBD2. This CDR3 is built from 15 residues. Germline CDR1 MDHEN, CDR2 SYDVKM. V was clipped by 5 bases and J by 4 bases; unmatched bases: 8. CDR3 DNA sequence: TGTGCCAGCAGTCCCCTGGGGGGAGGGTACAATGAGCAGTTCTTC. The encoded protein is CASSPLGGGYNEQFF.

The chain carries TRBV5-1 and TRBJ2-5; D perhaps matches TRBD1 (6 bases). Trimming cost V 3 bases and J 5 bases, with 11 bases left between them. The CDR3 length is 13 residues. CDR1 is SGHRS and CDR2 is YFSETQ in the germline V gene. The CDR3 sequence is CASSWAGDETQYF. The CDR3 nucleotides read TGCGCCAGCAGCTGGGCAGGGGACGAGACCCAGTACTTC.

This clonotype appeared once. One base away lies a much larger clone, so this may be a sequencing read error. The chain joins TRBV29-1 to TRBJ2-3; D uncertain. Between the trimmed V and J ends, which lost 4 bases and 4 bases, there was a span of 9 bases. CDR1 and CDR2 from the germline V gene are SQVTM and ANQGSEA. CDR3 length equals 12 residues. The CDR3 DNA is TGCAGCGTTGGGGGAAGCGCAGATACGCAGTATTTT. Encoded protein: CSVGGSADTQYF.

Note on this clonotype: One junction end disagrees with the germline gene, perhaps due to a read error. The rearrangement links TRBV7-2 to TRBJ1-4, with 9 bases identical to TRBD1. CDR3 size: 15 residues. Germline values: CDR1 SGHTA, CDR2 FQGNSA. The CDR3: CACSPGQGPHEKLFF. The CDR3 DNA is TGTGCCTGCAGCCCGGGACAGGGACCCCATGAAAAACTGTTTTTT.

This clonotype was recorded only once. The chain has TRBV28 and TRBJ1-5; TRBD1 is a possible D gene (6 bases). Germline lookup yields CDR1 MDHEN and CDR2 SYDVKM. The CDR3 is 15 amino acids. The V and J ends lost 6 bases and 0 bases respectively, with 12 bases between them. The CDR3 reads CASRSQGLSNQPQHF. CDR3 DNA sequence: TGTGCCAGCAGATCACAGGGCCTTAGCAATCAGCCCCAGCATTTT.

The CDR3 here is CASSLVSLQYF. The CDR3 DNA sequence: TGTGCCAGCAGCTTAGTGTCCCTTCAGTACTTC. This chain joins TRBV7-2 and TRBJ2-7; D is ambiguous. The CDR3 covers 11 residues. Per the germline V gene, CDR1 is SGHTA and CDR2 is FQGNSA. V was clipped by 1 base and J by 10 bases, with 8 bases between them.

This clonotype showed up just a few times. V gene TRBV6-2 or TRBV6-3 combines with J gene TRBJ1-2; a weak D match, TRBD1 (6 bases). The germline V and J ends were trimmed by 9 bases and 10 bases, with 15 bases remaining between them. The CDR3 is 11 residues long. Germline values: CDR1 MNHEY, CDR2 SVGEGT. The CDR3 sequence: CASKDSGFYTF. The CDR3 DNA reads as TGTGCCAGTAAGGACAGCGGTTTCTACACCTTC.

This sequence joins TRBV10-3 and TRBJ1-2; TRBD1 agrees at 11 bases. The CDR3 is 16 residues long. V lost 3 bases and J lost 2; bases outside the gene matches: 5. Looked up from germline, CDR1 is ENHRY and CDR2 is SYGVKD. CDR3 DNA: TGTGCCATCAGTGAACTTGGGACAGGGGGAAACTATGGCTACACCTTC. Residues: CAISELGTGGNYGYTF.

This clonotype was recorded a few times. The chain combines TRBV6-1 with TRBJ1-2; D is possibly TRBD1 (5 bases). Germline V gene data show CDR1 as MNHNS and CDR2 as SASEGT. V lost 0 bases to trimming and J lost 8 bases, with 10 bases between them. The CDR3 has 13 amino acids. The CDR3 sequence: CASSEARGYGYTF. The CDR3 DNA reads TGTGCCAGCAGTGAAGCAAGGGGCTACGGCTACACCTTC.

This CDR3 reads CASSASLQAYSNQPQHF. CDR3 nucleotide sequence: TGTGCCAGCAGCGCCTCTCTTCAGGCTTATAGCAATCAGCCCCAGCATTTT. The rearrangement links TRBV5-6 to TRBJ1-5; the D is unclear. Trimming took 4 bases from V and 0 from J, leaving 17 bases between them. This CDR3 is built from 17 residues. Germline CDR1 is SGHDT and CDR2 is YYEEEE.

The sample holds a few counts of this clonotype. V gene TRBV6-5 combines with J gene TRBJ2-5; D may be TRBD1 (5 bases). Trimming removed 2 bases from V and 0 bases from J, with 10 bases in between. The germline V gene has CDR1 MNHEY and CDR2 SVGAGI. This CDR3 comprises 15 residues. CDR3 protein: CASSYTRQYQETQYF. For the CDR3, the DNA is TGTGCCAGCAGTTACACCCGACAGTACCAAGAGACCCAGTACTTC.

There are a few counts of this clonotype. This rearrangement joins TRBV27 to TRBJ1-2; 10 positions match TRBD1. Germline CDR1 MNHEY, CDR2 SMNVEV (reference sequence). The CDR3 loop spans 15 amino acids. The V segment lost 2 bases and the J segment 5 bases; nucleotides outside the gene matches: 5. CDR3 nucleotide sequence: TGTGCCAGCAGTTTAACCGGGACAGGGGTATATGGCTACACCTTC. Protein sequence: CASSLTGTGVYGYTF.

This chain connects TRBV3-1 to TRBJ2-1, with TRBD2 identical over 8 bases. The CDR3 consists of 17 residues. V lost 3 bases and J lost 5; bases outside the gene matches: 12. From germline, CDR1 is LGHDT and CDR2 YNNKEL (reference sequence). CDR3 in DNA: TGTGCCAGCAGCCATATAAGGCCGGGGGGGGTTAACAATGAGCAGTTCTTC. Its protein is CASSHIRPGGVNNEQFF.

This clonotype was seen ten or more times. The rearrangement joins TRBV4-2 to TRBJ2-1; TRBD2 aligns across 11 bases. Germline assignment: CDR1 LGHNA and CDR2 YNFKEQ. Trimming at V came to 2 bases and at J to 4 bases, leaving 7 bases not matched to a gene. The CDR3 extends over 17 amino acids. The chain's CDR3 is CASSQSTGTSGYNEQFF. As DNA, the CDR3 is TGTGCCAGCAGCCAATCGACGGGGACTAGCGGTTACAATGAGCAGTTCTTC.

This clonotype has more than one count but fewer than ten. The rearrangement joins TRBV6-2 or TRBV6-3 to TRBJ2-1; the D is unclear. This CDR3 is built from 12 residues. Germline V gives CDR1 MNHEY, CDR2 SVGEGT. V gave up 2 bases and J gave up 4 bases, with 3 bases separating them. The CDR3 sequence is CASSYAYNEQFF. The CDR3 region has the DNA TGTGCCAGCAGTTACGCTTACAATGAGCAGTTCTTC.

V gene TRBV20-1 combines with J gene TRBJ1-2; 10 bases align to TRBD1. The V and J ends lost 6 bases and 0 bases, in that order; junction bases with no gene match: 10. Germline lookup yields CDR1 DFQATT and CDR2 SNEGSKA (reference sequence). The length of the CDR3 is 16 residues. For the CDR3, the DNA is TGCAGTGCCATGGGGACAGGGGATAGGGCTAACTATGGCTACACCTTC. Translated: CSAMGTGDRANYGYTF.

Only a few counts were recorded for this clonotype. This sequence joins TRBV20-1 and TRBJ2-3; the D is unclear. Germline loops: CDR1 DFQATT, CDR2 SNEGSKA (reference sequence). The CDR3 covers 14 residues. V was pared by 1 base and J by 0 bases, with 8 bases between. The CDR3 reads CSARGLESTDTQYF. In DNA form, the CDR3 reads TGCAGTGCTAGAGGCCTAGAGAGCACAGATACGCAGTATTTT.

V and J are TRBV29-1 and TRBJ2-1; 9 nucleotides match TRBD1. The CDR3 totals 14 residues. The V gene's germline CDR1 is SQVTM and CDR2 ANQGSEA. The ends lost 1 base at V and 10 bases at J; junction bases unmatched: 8. In DNA, the CDR3 is TGCAGCGTTGAAGGGGGACAGGGACGGGAGGAGCAGTTCTTC. It yields the protein CSVEGGQGREEQFF.